What follows describes a single T cell receptor beta chain. The sample comes from a study of blood T cell repertoires in COVID-19. The wider study: Samples taken during acute and convalescent COVID-19 were collected in the United States, Italy and Spain. T cells, B-cell-depleted T cells, or PBMCs supplied cDNA or gDNA.

Source study methods: For nucleated cells, counts were estimated from reference gene primer amplification. Repertoires were generated with immunoSEQ multiplex PCR, while TCRdb's copy carries only in-frame clones and drops some. Clone size and the V and J calls come from that table; the DNA yielded D and trimming. There are approximately 120,000 clones in the sample; around 81% occur only once, and under 4.5% lies in the top ten. Trimming cost V 3 bases and J 4 bases, with 12 bases left between them. Germline CDR1 reads LNHNV; CDR2 reads YYDKDF (reference sequence). The CDR3 has 14 residues. The TCR sequence derives from a woman aged 50 to 60 with acute or convalescent COVID-19. This sequence joins TRBV15 and TRBJ1-2, with D unresolved. Sequenced material: peripheral blood. CDR3 in amino acids: CATSREQSGYGYTF. CDR3 in DNA: TGTGCCACCAGCAGGGAACAGAGCGGCTATGGCTACACCTTC.